This paragraph covers one TCR beta chain sequence. The V gene's germline CDR1 is SGHKS and CDR2 YYEKEE (reference sequence). With 4 bases removed from V and 2 bases from J, the gap between germline ends came to 16 bases. CDR3 size: 15 residues. Survey-level immunoSEQ sequencing profiled the TCR beta repertoire. Sequencing used immunoSEQ multiplex PCR; TCRdb keeps in-frame clones, though not all of them. The data hold around 50,000 clones, with over 85% observed a single time. The chain has TRBV5-5 and TRBJ2-7; D is perhaps TRBD1 (6 bases). This TCR came from a man between 35 and 55 years old with rheumatoid arthritis. Sequenced: PBMCs. CDR3 protein: CASSTTWTATYEQYF. The CDR3 DNA sequence: TGTGCCAGCAGCACGACTTGGACAGCCACCTACGAGCAGTACTTC.